The T cell receptor (beta chain) described here comes from a study of blood T cell repertoires in COVID-19. Study in general: There were acute and convalescent COVID-19 samples, and they came from the United States, Italy and Spain.

J was trimmed by 5 bases and V by 3 bases; bases with no gene match: 1. The CDR3 extends over 12 amino acids. CDR1 KGHSH and CDR2 LQKENI come from the germline V gene. In the authors' methods: Estimated nucleated cell counts came from reference gene primer amplification. Profiling relied on immunoSEQ multiplex PCR, and the TCRdb table lists in-frame clones only, not all of them. The V and J calls and clone size are taken from that table; D and trimming were inferred from the DNA. The profile shows about 140,000 clones, about 80% of them singletons. The clonotype was recovered from an older woman with acute or convalescent COVID-19. The J gene is TRBJ2-7, the V gene TRBV18; 7 bases fit TRBD1. Sequencing used peripheral blood. CDR3 region: CASSPTGHEQYF. The CDR3 DNA sequence: TGTGCCAGCTCACCGACAGGGCACGAGCAGTACTTC.